This T cell receptor (beta chain) was identified in a study of cytomegalovirus exposure and HLA in healthy donors. Notes on the study in general: Using a false discovery rate of 0.05, a later analysis showed that 15,000 to 20,000 TCR beta sequences were associated with HLA alleles. Most subjects' HLA-A and HLA-B alleles were reportedly predicted from TCR beta sequences. TRBV6-2, TRBV6-3 and other indistinguishable V segments were excluded. The dataset shows that most TCR sequences were rare, while some public TCRs occurred in many donors.

A remark on this clone: No antigen is known for it.

The PCR ran on 60 Vbeta and 13 Jbeta primers. Sequencing was performed with immunoSEQ multiplex PCR; in TCRdb, only in-frame clones are kept and a portion is missing. The sample has about 190,000 clones, about 81% seen once. With 5 bases removed from V and 10 bases from J, the gap between germline ends came to 18 bases. The germline gives CDR1 SEHNR, CDR2 FQNEAQ (reference sequence). The CDR3 is 14 amino acids. The rearrangement links TRBV7-9 to TRBJ2-1, with D perhaps TRBD2 (5 bases). The sequenced sample consisted of PBMCs. The TCR comes from a man younger than 45 in good health and CMV-seropositive. CDR3 region: CASSQMSSSGEQFF. In nucleotides, the CDR3 is TGTGCCAGCAGCCAGATGTCTAGCTCTGGAGAGCAGTTCTTC. Variable domain in full (rest from reference TRBV7-9 and TRBJ2-1): DTGVSQNPRHKITKRGQNVTFRCDPISEHNRLYWYRQTLGQGPEFLTYFQNEAQLEKSRLLSDRFSAERPKGSFSTLEIQRTEQGDSAMYLCASSQMSSSGEQFFGPGTRLTVL.